Listed below are T cell receptor beta chains from one sample, sequenced in a study of somatic mutations in cytotoxic T cells in rheumatoid arthritis. Generated by immunoSEQ multiplex PCR, the TCRdb table keeps only in-frame clones and is missing some. The top ten hold around 11% of the sample, which has about 23,000 clones, about four fifths seen once. The sample was CD8+ T cells sorted from blood. All receptors come from an adult with rheumatoid arthritis. The CDR3 runs from the conserved cysteine through the conserved F or W. D genes are given only for firm matches. Clone size is not always given. Where it is, it says once, few, many or a class for expanded clones.

-	TRBJ2-3	-	TRBV19	TGTGCCAGTACCCCTGGACTGTCGTCGGGAGATACGCAGTATTTT	CASTPGLSSGDTQYF
-	TRBJ2-1	-	TRBV19	TGTGCCAGTAGTATAGGAGGGAACAATGAGCAGTTCTTC	CASSIGGNNEQFF
few	TRBJ1-2	TRBD1	TRBV7-6	TGTGCCAGCAGTCTCGACAGGGGGGATGGCTACACCTTC	CASSLDRGDGYTF
-	TRBJ2-2	-	TRBV6-5	TGTGCCAGCAGTGTAGGAGGATTGGGGGAGCTGTTTTTT	CASSVGGLGELFF
-	TRBJ2-3	TRBD2	TRBV4-3	TGCGCCAGCAGCCAAGATCGGGCTAGCGGGGGGCCCACAGATACGCAGTATTTT	CASSQDRASGGPTDTQYF
-	TRBJ2-7	-	TRBV4-2	TGTGCCAGCAGCCAAGATCGTGGGGGATCCTACGAGCAGTACTTC	CASSQDRGGSYEQYF
-	TRBJ2-2	TRBD2	TRBV27	TGTGCCAGCAGTGTCCTACTTGGGGGAGGGCCTCGGGAGCTGTTTTTT	CASSVLLGGGPRELFF
-	TRBJ2-7	-	TRBV5-6	TGTGCCAGCAGCTTCGGGACGGCGGCCTCCTACGAGCAGTACTTC	CASSFGTAASYEQYF
once	TRBJ2-7	TRBD1	TRBV4-1	TGCGCCAGCAGTTCGACCGGGACAGGAGCCTCCTACGAGCAGTACTTC	CASSSTGTGASYEQYF
few	TRBJ2-2	-	TRBV4-1	TGCGCCAGCAGCCGATCGGTCGGGGAGCTGTTTTTT	CASSRSVGELFF
few	TRBJ2-7	-	TRBV7-6	TGTGCCAGCAGCTACGGGACGGCCTACGAGCAGTACTTC	CASSYGTAYEQYF
-	TRBJ1-2	TRBD1	TRBV5-1	TGCGCCAGCAGCTTGGCCCCCGGGACAGGGGATGGCTACACCTTC	CASSLAPGTGDGYTF
-	TRBJ2-3	TRBD1	TRBV7-7	TGTGCTAGCAGCTTGGGACAGGGGGCAGATACGCAGTATTTT	CASSLGQGADTQYF
few	TRBJ1-1	-	TRBV18	TGTGCCAGCTCACCGGCGGACGGGGGGCGGAACACTGAAGCTTTCTTT	CASSPADGGRNTEAFF
-	TRBJ1-1	-	TRBV5-5	TGTGCCAGCAGCTTCAGGTTGAACACTGAAGCTTTCTTT	CASSFRLNTEAFF
-	TRBJ2-5	-	TRBV7-2	TGTGCCAGCAGCCGACTAGAAAAAGAGACCCAGTACTTC	CASSRLEKETQYF
once	TRBJ2-7	-	TRBV5-6	TGTGCCAGCAGCTTGGGGAGTGCCGGGGAGCAGTACTTC	CASSLGSAGEQYF
-	TRBJ2-1	TRBD2	TRBV27	TGTGCCAGCAGTTCCGGGGTAGCGGGTAGCTACAATGAGCAGTTCTTC	CASSSGVAGSYNEQFF
-	TRBJ2-7	-	TRBV5-6	TGTGCCAGCAGCTTGGGGGGCCCCTACGAGCAGTACTTC	CASSLGGPYEQYF
-	TRBJ1-1	-	TRBV5-1	TGCGCCAGCAGCTATGGCATGAACACTGAAGCTTTCTTT	CASSYGMNTEAFF
-	TRBJ2-1	-	TRBV29-1	TGCAGCGTATCCGGGGGTTTTGCCTCCTACAATGAGCAGTTCTTC	CSVSGGFASYNEQFF
few	TRBJ2-6	-	TRBV28	TGTGCCAGCAGTAGGTCCCCATCTGGGGCCAACGTCCTGACTTTC	CASSRSPSGANVLTF
-	TRBJ2-3	-	TRBV7-9	TGTGCCAGCAGCCCCTCTTACCAGGAGTGGCAGTATTTT	CASSPSYQEWQYF
-	TRBJ2-1	TRBD1	TRBV6-5	TGTGCCAGCAGTAGGACAGGGAGCTCCTACAATGAGCAGTTCTTC	CASSRTGSSYNEQFF
-	TRBJ2-4	TRBD1	TRBV6-1	TGTGCCAGCAGTGAAGGCAGGGGGATAGCCAAAAACATTCAGTACTTC	CASSEGRGIAKNIQYF
-	TRBJ2-5	TRBD1	TRBV5-1	TGCGCCAGCAGCTTGGCGGGAAGGGGGCGGCCGGAGACCCAGTACTTC	CASSLAGRGRPETQYF
-	TRBJ1-2	TRBD1	TRBV5-1	TGCGCCAGCAGCTTGGTTTCCGGGACAGGGGGTGGCTACACCTTC	CASSLVSGTGGGYTF
-	TRBJ1-2	TRBD1	TRBV6-5	TGTGCCAGCAGTCACAGGGGGGACTATGGCTACACCTTC	CASSHRGDYGYTF
-	TRBJ2-3	-	TRBV10-3	TGTGCCATCAGTGAGTCTGGTCTAGGGGGCACAGATACGCAGTATTTT	CAISESGLGGTDTQYF
-	TRBJ2-3	-	TRBV10-1	TGCGCCAGCAGTGATAAGGCCAAAGATACGCAGTATTTT	CASSDKAKDTQYF
medium-sized	TRBJ2-1	TRBD1	TRBV10-3	TGTGCCATCAGTGAGTCCGGACAGGGGTACAATGAGCAGTTCTTC	CAISESGQGYNEQFF
-	TRBJ1-2	-	TRBV7-9	TGTGCCAGCAGCGAAGACAGCTATGGCTACACCTTC	CASSEDSYGYTF
-	TRBJ1-2	-	TRBV4-3	TGCGCCAGCAGCCAAGGAAGAAGGGGGGTTGGCTACACCTTC	CASSQGRRGVGYTF
-	TRBJ1-2	TRBD1	TRBV6-1	TGTGCCAGCAGTGACTTTTTACACCGGGACAGGGACGGCTATGGCTACACCTTC	CASSDFLHRDRDGYGYTF
-	TRBJ2-7	-	TRBV9	TGTGCCAGCAGCGTAGGGGACGGGCCCTACGAGCAGTACTTC	CASSVGDGPYEQYF
-	TRBJ2-2	-	TRBV2	TGTGCCAGCAGCATAGGGACCGCGAGCACCGGGGAGCTGTTTTTT	CASSIGTASTGELFF
-	TRBJ2-7	TRBD2	TRBV7-2	TGTGCCAGCAGCTTAAGTACCAGACTAGCGGGGGGGAGAGAGCAGTACTTC	CASSLSTRLAGGREQYF
-	TRBJ2-7	TRBD1	TRBV29-1	TGCAGCGCGGGACAGGGGGCGAACGAGCAGTACTTC	CSAGQGANEQYF
-	TRBJ2-3	-	TRBV7-9	TGTGCCAGCAGCTTCCGGGGGCAGAGAGATACGCAGTATTTT	CASSFRGQRDTQYF
-	TRBJ2-4	-	TRBV7-3	TGTGCCAGCAGCCCCGGGACGCCTGGGGCCAAAAACATTCAGTACTTC	CASSPGTPGAKNIQYF
-	TRBJ2-7	-	TRBV7-9	TGTGCCAGCAGCCTTCGATTCGAGGAGCAGTACTTC	CASSLRFEEQYF
few	TRBJ1-1	-	TRBV19	TGTGCCAGTAGTATAGGACAGGAATCCGAAGCTTTCTTT	CASSIGQESEAFF
few	TRBJ2-1	TRBD2	TRBV27	TGTGCCAGCACAGTCCTAGCGGGGGTGGATGAGCAGTTCTTC	CASTVLAGVDEQFF
few	TRBJ1-2	TRBD1	TRBV27	TGTGCCAGCAGTTATCGACAGGGGAACTATGGCTACACCTTC	CASSYRQGNYGYTF
once	TRBJ1-1	-	TRBV2	TGTGCCAGCAGTGATTTGTTGGGGACCGCGACCAACACTGAAGCTTTCTTT	CASSDLLGTATNTEAFF
-	TRBJ2-1	-	TRBV7-8	TGTGCCAGCAGCACCAGAAGGAGTGATGAGCAGTTCTTC	CASSTRRSDEQFF
once	TRBJ2-7	-	TRBV27	TGTGCCAGCAGTTTCGCACAGTCGGACGTTGAGCAGTACTTC	CASSFAQSDVEQYF
-	TRBJ2-2	-	TRBV2	TGTGCCAGCAGTGCAAGTTACACCGGGGAGCTGTTTTTT	CASSASYTGELFF
-	TRBJ1-3	-	TRBV18	TGTGCCAGCTCACCACTGGGGAGTCGGAGAAACACCATATATTTT	CASSPLGSRRNTIYF
-	TRBJ1-2	-	TRBV9	TGTGCCAGCAGTCCGGAGGGGGGTTTTTTTTACTATGGCTACACCTTC	CASSPEGGFFYYGYTF
-	TRBJ1-5	-	TRBV25-1	TGTGCCAGCAGTGAAAGGGGATGGAATCAGCCCCAGCATTTT	CASSERGWNQPQHF
-	TRBJ1-5	-	TRBV27	TGTGCCAGCACGTGGGCTCGCAATCAGCCCCAGCATTTT	CASTWARNQPQHF
-	TRBJ1-6	-	TRBV7-9	TGTGCCAGCAGCTTAACTCAGGGCGCAGATTCACCCCTCCACTTT	CASSLTQGADSPLHF
-	TRBJ1-2	-	TRBV5-1	TGCGCCAGCAGCTTTTACCGGGACGGAGCTAACTATGGCTACACCTTC	CASSFYRDGANYGYTF